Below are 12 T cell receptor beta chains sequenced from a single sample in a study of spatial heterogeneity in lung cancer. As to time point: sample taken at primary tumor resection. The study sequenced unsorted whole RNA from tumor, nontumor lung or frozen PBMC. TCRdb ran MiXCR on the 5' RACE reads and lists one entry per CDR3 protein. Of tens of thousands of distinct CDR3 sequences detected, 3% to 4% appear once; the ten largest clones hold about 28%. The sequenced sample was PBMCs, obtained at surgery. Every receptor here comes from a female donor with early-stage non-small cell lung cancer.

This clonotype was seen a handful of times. CDR3 loop: CASSSGLAGEETQYF. DNA for the CDR3: TGCGCCAGCAGCTCGGGACTAGCGGGAGAAGAGACCCAGTACTTC. J is TRBJ2-5 and V is TRBV5-1; 14 positions agree with TRBD2. The CDR3 is made up of 15 amino acids. Germline V gene data show CDR1 as SGHRS and CDR2 as YFSETQ. V trimming: 3 bases; J trimming: 3 bases; junction bases outside the gene matches: 1.

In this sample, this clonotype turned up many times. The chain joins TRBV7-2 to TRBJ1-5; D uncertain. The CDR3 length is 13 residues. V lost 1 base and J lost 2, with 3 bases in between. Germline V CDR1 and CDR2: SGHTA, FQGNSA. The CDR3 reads CASSLVGNQPQHF. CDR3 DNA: TGTGCCAGCAGCTTAGTCGGCAATCAGCCCCAGCATTTT.

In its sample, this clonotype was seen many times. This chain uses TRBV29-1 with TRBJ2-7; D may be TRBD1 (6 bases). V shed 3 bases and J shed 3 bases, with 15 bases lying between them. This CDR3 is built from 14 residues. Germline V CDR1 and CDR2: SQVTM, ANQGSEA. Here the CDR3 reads CSVDSDRSDYEQYF. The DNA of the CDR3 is TGCAGCGTTGATAGTGACAGGTCCGACTACGAGCAGTACTTC.

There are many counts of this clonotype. The CDR3 DNA sequence: TGTGCCAGCAGCTTAGACACAACAGGAAACACCATATATTTT. The encoded protein is CASSLDTTGNTIYF. The J gene is TRBJ1-3, the V gene TRBV7-9; D uncertain. Trimming took off 1 base at V and 4 bases at J, with 8 bases between the two ends. Germline CDR1 SEHNR, CDR2 FQNEAQ (reference sequence). The CDR3 is 14 residues long. The full variable domain, in which reference TRBV7-9 and TRBJ1-3 provide the parts outside the CDR3, is DTGVSQNPRHKITKRGQNVTFRCDPISEHNRLYWYRQTLGQGPEFLTYFQNEAQLEKSRLLSDRFSAERPKGSFSTLEIQRTEQGDSAMYLCASSLDTTGNTIYFGEGSWLTVV.

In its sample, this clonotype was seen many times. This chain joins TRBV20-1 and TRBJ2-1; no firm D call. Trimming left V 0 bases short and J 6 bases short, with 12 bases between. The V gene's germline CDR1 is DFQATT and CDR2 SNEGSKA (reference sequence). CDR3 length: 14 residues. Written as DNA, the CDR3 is TGCAGTGCTAGAGAATCCTTCGGTCTCAATGAGCAGTTCTTC. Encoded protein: CSARESFGLNEQFF.

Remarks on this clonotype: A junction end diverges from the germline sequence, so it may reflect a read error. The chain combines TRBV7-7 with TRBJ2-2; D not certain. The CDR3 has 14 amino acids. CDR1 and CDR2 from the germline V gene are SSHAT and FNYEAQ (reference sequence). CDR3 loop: CASSLDLNTGELFF. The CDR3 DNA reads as TGTGCTAGCAGCTTAGACCTGAACACCGGGGAGCTGTTTTTT.

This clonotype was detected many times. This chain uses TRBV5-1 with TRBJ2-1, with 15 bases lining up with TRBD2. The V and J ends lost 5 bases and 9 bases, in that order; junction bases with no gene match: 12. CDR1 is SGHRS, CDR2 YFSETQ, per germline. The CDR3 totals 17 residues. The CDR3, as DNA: TGCGCCAGCAGTCAAGGACTAGCGGGAGGGTTAAATCTTGAGCAGTTCTTC. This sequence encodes CASSQGLAGGLNLEQFF.

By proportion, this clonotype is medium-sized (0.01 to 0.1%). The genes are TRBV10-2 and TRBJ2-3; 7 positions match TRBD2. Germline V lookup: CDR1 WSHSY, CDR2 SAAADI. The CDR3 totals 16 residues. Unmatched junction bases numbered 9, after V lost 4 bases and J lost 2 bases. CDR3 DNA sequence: TGCGCCAGCAGTGCTTGGGAGGGCTCCGTCACAGATACGCAGTATTTT. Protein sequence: CASSAWEGSVTDTQYF.

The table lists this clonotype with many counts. In nucleotides, the CDR3 is TGTGCCAGCAGTTTACGGGCTAGCGGGAGCACAGATACGCAGTATTTT. Its protein is CASSLRASGSTDTQYF. The V and J genes are TRBV12-3 or TRBV12-4 and TRBJ2-3, with 8 bases identical to TRBD2. Unmatched junction bases numbered 4, after V lost 2 bases and J lost 0 bases. The CDR3 totals 16 residues.

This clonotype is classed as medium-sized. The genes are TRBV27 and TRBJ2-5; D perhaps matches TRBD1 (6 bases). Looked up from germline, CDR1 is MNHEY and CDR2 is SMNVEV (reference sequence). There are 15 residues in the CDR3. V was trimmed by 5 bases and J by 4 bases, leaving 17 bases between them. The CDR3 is CASSPNRARRETQYF. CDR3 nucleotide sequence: TGTGCCAGCAGTCCTAACAGGGCACGGAGAGAGACCCAGTACTTC.

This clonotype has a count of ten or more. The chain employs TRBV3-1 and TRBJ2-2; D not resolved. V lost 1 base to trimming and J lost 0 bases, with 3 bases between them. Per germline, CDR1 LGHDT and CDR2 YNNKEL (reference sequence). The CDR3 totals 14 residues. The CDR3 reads CASSQATNTGELFF. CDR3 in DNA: TGTGCCAGCAGCCAAGCGACGAACACCGGGGAGCTGTTTTTT.

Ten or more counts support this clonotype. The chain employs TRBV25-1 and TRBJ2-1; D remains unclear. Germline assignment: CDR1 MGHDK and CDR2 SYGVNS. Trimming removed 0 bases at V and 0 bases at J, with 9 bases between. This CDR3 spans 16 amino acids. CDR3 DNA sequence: TGTGCCAGCAGTGAATATGCGCAAAACTCCTACAATGAGCAGTTCTTC. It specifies CASSEYAQNSYNEQFF.